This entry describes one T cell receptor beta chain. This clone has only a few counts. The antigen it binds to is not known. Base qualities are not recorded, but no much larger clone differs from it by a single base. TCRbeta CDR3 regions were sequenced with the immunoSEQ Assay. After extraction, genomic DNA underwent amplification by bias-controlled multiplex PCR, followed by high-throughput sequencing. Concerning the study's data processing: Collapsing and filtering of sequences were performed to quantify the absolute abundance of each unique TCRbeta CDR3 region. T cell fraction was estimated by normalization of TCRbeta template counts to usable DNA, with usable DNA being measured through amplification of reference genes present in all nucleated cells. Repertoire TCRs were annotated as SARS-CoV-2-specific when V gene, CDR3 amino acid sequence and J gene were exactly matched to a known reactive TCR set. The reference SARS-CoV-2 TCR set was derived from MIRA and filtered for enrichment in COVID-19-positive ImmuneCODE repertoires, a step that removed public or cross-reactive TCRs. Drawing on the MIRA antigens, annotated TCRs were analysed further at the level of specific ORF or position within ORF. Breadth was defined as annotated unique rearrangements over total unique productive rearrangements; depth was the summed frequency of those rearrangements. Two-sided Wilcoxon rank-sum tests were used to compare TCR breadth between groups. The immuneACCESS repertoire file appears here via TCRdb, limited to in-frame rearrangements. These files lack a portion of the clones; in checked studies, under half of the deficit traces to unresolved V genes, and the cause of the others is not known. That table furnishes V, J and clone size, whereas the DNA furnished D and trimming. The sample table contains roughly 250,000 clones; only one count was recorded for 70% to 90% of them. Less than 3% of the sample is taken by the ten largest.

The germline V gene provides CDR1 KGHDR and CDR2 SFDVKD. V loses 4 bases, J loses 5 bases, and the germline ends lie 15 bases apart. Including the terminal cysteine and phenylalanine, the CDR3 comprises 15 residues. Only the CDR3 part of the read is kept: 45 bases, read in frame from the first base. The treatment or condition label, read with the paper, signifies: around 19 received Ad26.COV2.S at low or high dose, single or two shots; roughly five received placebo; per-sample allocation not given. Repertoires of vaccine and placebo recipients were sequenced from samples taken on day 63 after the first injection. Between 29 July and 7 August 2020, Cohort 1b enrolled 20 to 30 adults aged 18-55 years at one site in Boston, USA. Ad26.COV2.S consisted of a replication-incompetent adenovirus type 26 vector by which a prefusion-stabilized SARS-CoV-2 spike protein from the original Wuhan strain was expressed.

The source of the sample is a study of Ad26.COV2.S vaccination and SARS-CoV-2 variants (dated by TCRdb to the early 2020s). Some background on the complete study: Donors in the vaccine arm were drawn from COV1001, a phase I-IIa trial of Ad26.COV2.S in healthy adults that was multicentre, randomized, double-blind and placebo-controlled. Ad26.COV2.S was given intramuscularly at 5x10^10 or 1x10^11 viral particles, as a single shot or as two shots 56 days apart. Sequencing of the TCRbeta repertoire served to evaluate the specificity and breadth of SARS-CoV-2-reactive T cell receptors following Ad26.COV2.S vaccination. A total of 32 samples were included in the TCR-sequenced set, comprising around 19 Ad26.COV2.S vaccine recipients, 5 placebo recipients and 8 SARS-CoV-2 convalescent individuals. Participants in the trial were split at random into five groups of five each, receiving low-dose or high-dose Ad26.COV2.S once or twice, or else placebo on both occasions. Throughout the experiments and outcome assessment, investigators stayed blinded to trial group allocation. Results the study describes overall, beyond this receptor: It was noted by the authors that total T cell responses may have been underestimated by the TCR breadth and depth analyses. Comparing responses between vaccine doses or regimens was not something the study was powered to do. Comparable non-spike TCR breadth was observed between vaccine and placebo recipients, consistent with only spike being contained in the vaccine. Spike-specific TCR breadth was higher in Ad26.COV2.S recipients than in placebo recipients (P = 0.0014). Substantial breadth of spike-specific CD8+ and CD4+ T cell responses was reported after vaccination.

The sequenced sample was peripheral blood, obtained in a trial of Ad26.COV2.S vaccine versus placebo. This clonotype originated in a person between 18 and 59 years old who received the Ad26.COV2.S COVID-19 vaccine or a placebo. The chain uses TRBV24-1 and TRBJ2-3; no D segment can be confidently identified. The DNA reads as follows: TGTGCCACCAGTGACCCGCGTGGTTTAGGAGATACGCAGTATTTT. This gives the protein CATSDPRGLGDTQYF.